The 28 T cell receptor beta chains below come from one sample, sequenced in a study of shared clonotypes between healthy human individuals. Only in-frame clones appear in the TCRdb table, and some are missing; sequencing was by immunoSEQ multiplex PCR. This table holds around 2.1 million clones, 90% to 95% found once. Naive CD8 isolation took CD45RO-negative cells positively selected for CCR7 and excluded terminally differentiated effector memory CD45RA+ cells. Sequenced sample: naive CD8+ T cells from PBMCs. These receptors were taken from a young man in good health. Some clones in this sample may be carry-over from other donors' samples.

The chain combines TRBV19 with TRBJ1-5; 7 bases align to TRBD1. The CDR3 spans 12 residues. Germline V gene sequence: CDR1 LNHDA, CDR2 SQIVND (reference sequence). V lost 7 bases, J lost 7 bases, and 4 bases stayed unmatched. CDR3 coding DNA: TGTGCCAGTACCTTGACAGGGCAGCCCCAGCATTTT. Translating gives CASTLTGQPQHF.

The rearrangement uses TRBV28 and TRBJ2-6; D is possibly TRBD1 (6 bases). The CDR3 is 18 residues long. Germline V gene sequence: CDR1 MDHEN, CDR2 SYDVKM. Trimming took 3 bases from V and 3 from J, leaving 18 bases between them. The CDR3 bases are TGTGCCAGCAGTTTTGCTGGGGGCGAGTTGTTTGGGGCCAACGTCCTGACTTTC. Protein sequence: CASSFAGGELFGANVLTF.

The J gene is TRBJ2-1, the V gene TRBV30; D not certain. CDR3 length: 14 amino acids. Trimming pared 0 bases from V and 6 bases from J, leaving 12 bases between. Germline V gene sequence: CDR1 GTSNPN, CDR2 SVGIG (reference sequence). The CDR3 spells CAWSVLSWGNEQFF. For the CDR3, the DNA is TGTGCCTGGAGTGTATTATCTTGGGGCAATGAGCAGTTCTTC.

V and J are TRBV29-1 and TRBJ1-3; D gene uncertain. This CDR3 has 14 residues. V was shortened by 6 bases and J by 2 bases, with 14 bases between the two germline ends. Per germline, CDR1 SQVTM and CDR2 ANQGSEA. For the CDR3, the DNA is TGCAGCGTAGTCGGGCCATGGCCTGGAAACACCATATATTTT. It is translated as CSVVGPWPGNTIYF.

The chain joins TRBV5-4 to TRBJ2-7; D is uncertain. The CDR3 is made up of 13 amino acids. The V end lost 4 bases, the J end lost 5 bases, and 13 bases lay between the germline ends. Germline loops: CDR1 SGHNT, CDR2 YYREEE (reference sequence). CDR3 DNA sequence: TGTGCCAGCAGCCTACGAACTTTCCACGAGCAGTACTTC. Protein product: CASSLRTFHEQYF. The full variable domain, with the rest looked up from reference TRBV5-4 and TRBJ2-7, is ETGVTQSPTHLIKTRGQQVTLRCSSQSGHNTVSWYQQALGQGPQFIFQYYREEENGRGNFPPRFSGLQFPNYSSELNVNALELDDSALYLCASSLRTFHEQYFGPGTRLTVT.

The chain recombines TRBV4-1 with TRBJ2-7; D not certain. The V gene's germline CDR1 is MGHRA and CDR2 YSYEKL. CDR3 length: 12 amino acids. V lost 1 base to trimming and J lost 5 bases, with 6 bases between them. The CDR3 DNA reads TGCGCCAGCAGCCAAGGCCCCCACGAGCAGTACTTC. Encoded protein: CASSQGPHEQYF.

The chain joins TRBV4-1 to TRBJ1-1; no definite D call. The CDR3 is 16 residues long. From germline, CDR1 is MGHRA and CDR2 YSYEKL. V lost 0 bases and J 4 bases, leaving 15 bases between the germline ends. Here the CDR3 reads CASSQDDGEGATEAFF. Here the CDR3 DNA reads TGCGCCAGCAGCCAAGATGACGGGGAAGGCGCCACTGAAGCTTTCTTT.

This chain joins TRBV9 and TRBJ2-7; perhaps D is TRBD1 or TRBD2 (6 bases each). Trimming left V 4 bases short and J 4 bases short, with 15 bases between. CDR1 is SGDLS and CDR2 is YYNGEE in the germline V gene. This CDR3 is 14 amino acids long. This chain's CDR3 is CASSPYKGGYEQYF. Written as DNA, the CDR3 is TGTGCCAGCAGCCCCTATAAGGGGGGTTACGAGCAGTACTTC.

The chain has TRBV15 and TRBJ2-7; D possibly corresponds to TRBD2 (5 bases). V lost 8 bases, J lost 0 bases, and 11 bases lay in between. Germline lookup yields CDR1 LNHNV and CDR2 YYDKDF (reference sequence). The CDR3 runs to 13 residues. The CDR3 sequence is CATRGRSSYEQYF. The CDR3 DNA follows: TGTGCCACCCGCGGGCGGAGCTCCTACGAGCAGTACTTC.

The V call is TRBV6-5, the J call TRBJ2-7, with D maybe TRBD1 (6 bases). Germline V gene sequence: CDR1 MNHEY, CDR2 SVGAGI. CDR3 length equals 14 residues. V was pared by 2 bases and J by 7 bases, with 15 bases between. As DNA, the CDR3 is TGTGCCAGCAGTTACCGAGGACAGCCGGGGGAGCAGTACTTC. Translated: CASSYRGQPGEQYF.

The chain combines TRBV7-8 with TRBJ1-1; 7 bases are a match to TRBD1. The CDR3 is made up of 16 amino acids. Trimming at V came to 1 base and at J to 3 bases, leaving 8 bases not matched to a gene. Germline V gene lookup returns CDR1 SGHVS and CDR2 FQNEAQ. In DNA, the CDR3 is TGTGCCAGCAGCTTAGATCCAGGGGGTAGAGACACTGAAGCTTTCTTT. It yields the protein CASSLDPGGRDTEAFF.

The CDR3 spells CASSPPEQSGTQYF. In DNA, the CDR3 is TGTGCCAGCAGCCCGCCCGAACAATCCGGTACCCAGTACTTC. The V gene is TRBV2, the J gene TRBJ2-5, with D unresolved. V lost 6 bases and J 8 bases, leaving 19 bases between the germline ends. The CDR3 is 14 residues long. The germline V gene has CDR1 SNHLY and CDR2 FYNNEI.

This chain's CDR3 is CASSSQVLDRVGYLTIYF. CDR3 in DNA: TGTGCCAGCAGTTCGCAGGTTCTGGACAGGGTGGGGTATCTCACCATATATTTT. The chain recombines TRBV28 with TRBJ1-3; TRBD1 matches 8 bases. Germline trimming cut 4 bases from V and 9 bases from J; bases unmatched to any gene: 20. Germline V gene data show CDR1 as MDHEN and CDR2 as SYDVKM. The CDR3 sequence is 18 residues long.

V is TRBV7-3 and J is TRBJ2-1; 7 nucleotides match TRBD2. V gave up 2 bases and J gave up 4 bases; unmatched junction bases: 5. In germline, CDR1 is SGHTA, CDR2 FQGTGA. The length of the CDR3 is 15 residues. The CDR3 here is CASSLGRERYNEQFF. The DNA for the CDR3 is TGTGCCAGCAGCTTAGGGCGGGAGAGGTACAATGAGCAGTTCTTC.

J is TRBJ2-1 and V is TRBV4-3, with D hard to call. This CDR3 spans 17 amino acids. Germline CDR1 LGHNA, CDR2 YSLEER. Between the trimmed V and J ends, which lost 0 bases and 0 bases, there was a span of 12 bases. CDR3 protein: CASSQDSWPSSYNEQFF. For the CDR3, the DNA is TGCGCCAGCAGCCAAGATAGTTGGCCGAGCTCCTACAATGAGCAGTTCTTC.

This clone was counted once. The chain joins TRBV7-9 to TRBJ1-3; D possibly corresponds to TRBD1 (5 bases). V was pared by 1 base and J by 11 bases, with 6 bases between. Germline V gene data show CDR1 as SEHNR and CDR2 as FQNEAQ (reference sequence). This CDR3 contains 11 residues. The CDR3 here is CASSLGGAIYF. The CDR3 nucleotides are TGTGCCAGCAGCTTAGGGGGGGCCATATATTTT.

The chain has TRBV10-3 and TRBJ2-1, with 7 bases aligning to TRBD2. V trimming: 4 bases; J trimming: 5 bases; junction bases outside the gene matches: 2. The CDR3 loop spans 13 amino acids. CDR1 ENHRY and CDR2 SYGVKD come from the germline V gene. The CDR3: CAISAGTNNEQFF. The CDR3 bases are TGTGCCATCAGTGCTGGGACTAACAATGAGCAGTTCTTC.

The V call is TRBV13, the J call TRBJ2-3; D tentatively reads TRBD1 or TRBD2 (5 bases each). The CDR3 contains 13 residues. V was cut by 4 bases and J by 6 bases, with 11 bases left in between. Germline V CDR1 and CDR2: PRHDT, FYEKMQ (reference sequence). CDR3 residues: CASSSGTWDTQYF. The CDR3 DNA reads TGTGCCAGCAGCTCAGGGACGTGGGATACGCAGTATTTT.

CDR3 sequence reads: CASSFGPLSGYTF. The CDR3 DNA sequence: TGTGCCAGCAGTTTTGGGCCTCTCAGTGGCTACACCTTC. The chain uses TRBV28 and TRBJ1-2, with no clear D. There are 13 residues in the CDR3. Per the germline V gene, CDR1 is MDHEN and CDR2 is SYDVKM. The V gene lost 3 bases and the J gene lost 7 bases, with 12 bases spanning the gap.

The gene calls are TRBV4-2 and TRBJ2-1; D remains unclear. Germline CDR1 reads LGHNA; CDR2 reads YNFKEQ. The CDR3 sequence is 14 residues long. Trimming took 0 bases from V and 4 from J, leaving 7 bases between them. CDR3 sequence (DNA): TGTGCCAGCAGCCAAGAAGTCAGGTACAATGAGCAGTTCTTC. Amino acid sequence: CASSQEVRYNEQFF.

CDR3 loop: CASRQPPNYEQYF. CDR3 nucleotide sequence: TGTGCCAGCAGACAACCACCAAACTACGAGCAGTACTTC. The V call is TRBV7-9, the J call TRBJ2-7; D is unclear. V was shortened by 6 bases and J by 3 bases, with 12 bases between the two germline ends. Germline loops: CDR1 SEHNR, CDR2 FQNEAQ (reference sequence). The CDR3 contains 13 residues.

As to this clone: Other DNA sequences in this sample translate to the same CDR3. J is TRBJ2-1 and V is TRBV19; 8 bases match TRBD1. This CDR3 region has 15 residues. Looked up from germline, CDR1 is LNHDA and CDR2 is SQIVND (reference sequence). J lost 4 bases, V lost 3 bases, and 5 bases had no gene match. CDR3 sequence reads: CASSIAGGSYNEQFF. Here the CDR3 DNA reads TGTGCCAGTAGTATTGCAGGGGGCTCATACAATGAGCAGTTCTTC.

The chain links TRBV7-9 to TRBJ1-1, with a weak D call TRBD1 (6 bases). Germline values: CDR1 SEHNR, CDR2 FQNEAQ (reference sequence). With 5 bases removed from V and 4 bases from J, the gap between germline ends came to 20 bases. CDR3 length: 16 residues. The CDR3 bases are TGTGCCAGCAGCCCTACGGGGGGGGCAGGGGTCACTGAAGCTTTCTTT. Its protein is CASSPTGGAGVTEAFF. The full variable domain, its missing parts supplied by reference TRBV7-9 and TRBJ1-1, is DTGVSQNPRHKITKRGQNVTFRCDPISEHNRLYWYRQTLGQGPEFLTYFQNEAQLEKSRLLSDRFSAERPKGSFSTLEIQRTEQGDSAMYLCASSPTGGAGVTEAFFGQGTRLTVV.

The chain employs TRBV11-2 and TRBJ2-2; 10 positions match TRBD2. V shed 1 base and J 5 bases; nucleotides not matched to a gene: 4. From germline, CDR1 is SGHAT and CDR2 FQNNGV. The CDR3 sequence is 16 residues long. Here the CDR3 reads CASSLGASGSTGELFF. In DNA form, the CDR3 reads TGTGCCAGCAGCTTAGGTGCTAGCGGGAGTACCGGGGAGCTGTTTTTT.

To note about this clone: Other DNA sequences in this specimen translate into the identical CDR3. V and J are TRBV20-1 and TRBJ1-1; D gene uncertain. CDR1 and CDR2 (germline): DFQATT, SNEGSKA (reference sequence). The CDR3 has 10 amino acids. Trimming pared 3 bases from V and 8 bases from J, leaving 7 bases between. The CDR3 DNA reads TGCAGTGCTAGGGATCTGGAAGCTTTCTTT. Amino acids: CSARDLEAFF.

This clone was counted once. This rearrangement joins TRBV4-2 to TRBJ2-7, with TRBD1 matching 11 bases. The CDR3 totals 14 residues. CDR1 and CDR2 from the germline V gene are LGHNA and YNFKEQ. V lost 4 bases to trimming and J lost 9 bases; unmatched junction nucleotides: 8. CDR3 DNA sequence: TGTGCCAGCAGCCCCCGGACAGGGGGCGCCGGGCAGTACTTC. This gives the protein CASSPRTGGAGQYF.

The chain recombines TRBV27 with TRBJ2-7, with D unclear. Germline CDR1 MNHEY, CDR2 SMNVEV (reference sequence). With 7 bases removed from V and 9 bases from J, the gap between germline ends came to 16 bases. The CDR3 is made up of 12 amino acids. CDR3 DNA: TGTGCCAGCAAAACCCCCTTGGGGTGGCAGTACTTC. This sequence encodes CASKTPLGWQYF.

This clone was seen more than once but under ten times. The chain combines TRBV19 with TRBJ2-7; the match to TRBD1 covers 8 bases. The CDR3 sequence is 15 residues long. The trim removed 5 bases at V and 0 bases at J, leaving 6 bases unmatched. From germline, CDR1 is LNHDA and CDR2 SQIVND (reference sequence). CDR3 residues: CASSDVGTGSYEQYF. As DNA, the CDR3 is TGTGCCAGTAGTGACGTAGGGACAGGCTCCTACGAGCAGTACTTC.